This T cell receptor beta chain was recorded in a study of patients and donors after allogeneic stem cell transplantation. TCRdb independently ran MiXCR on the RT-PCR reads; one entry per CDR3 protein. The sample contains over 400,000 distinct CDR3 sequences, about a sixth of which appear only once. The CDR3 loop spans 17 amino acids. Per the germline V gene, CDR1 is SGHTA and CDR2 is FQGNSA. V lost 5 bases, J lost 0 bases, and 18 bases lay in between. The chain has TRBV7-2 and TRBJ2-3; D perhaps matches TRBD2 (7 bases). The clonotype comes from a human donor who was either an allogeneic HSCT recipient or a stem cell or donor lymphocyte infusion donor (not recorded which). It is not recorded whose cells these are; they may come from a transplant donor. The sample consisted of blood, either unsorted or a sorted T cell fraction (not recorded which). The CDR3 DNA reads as TGTGCCAGCAGCCCTCACGGGGGGCACCCTAGCACAGATACGCAGTATTTT. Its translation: CASSPHGGHPSTDTQYF.